This T cell receptor (beta chain) was sequenced for a study of identical twins. Each CDR3 protein is one row after TCRdb ran MiXCR on the 5' RACE reads. The data contain under 1 million distinct CDR3 sequences, 12% of them singletons. Points on this clonotype: Its target is unknown.

Study-wide findings and caveats: Models, which agreed with sharing between unrelated individuals, nonetheless underestimated the out-of-frame TCR alpha sharing seen in monozygotic twins.

These data also featured in a second study, about yellow fever vaccine responses in identical twins.

The specimen was PBMCs. The TCR was taken from a woman between 18 and 29 years old in good health.

CDR3: CASNPGRTGSYEQYF. CDR3 DNA sequence: TGTGCCAGCAACCCCGGGAGAACAGGTTCCTACGAGCAGTACTTC. The chain combines TRBV27 with TRBJ2-7; maybe TRBD2 (6 bases). Trimming removed 7 bases at V and 1 base at J, with 17 bases between. Germline CDR1 and CDR2: MNHEY and SMNVEV (reference sequence). This CDR3 is 15 amino acids long.